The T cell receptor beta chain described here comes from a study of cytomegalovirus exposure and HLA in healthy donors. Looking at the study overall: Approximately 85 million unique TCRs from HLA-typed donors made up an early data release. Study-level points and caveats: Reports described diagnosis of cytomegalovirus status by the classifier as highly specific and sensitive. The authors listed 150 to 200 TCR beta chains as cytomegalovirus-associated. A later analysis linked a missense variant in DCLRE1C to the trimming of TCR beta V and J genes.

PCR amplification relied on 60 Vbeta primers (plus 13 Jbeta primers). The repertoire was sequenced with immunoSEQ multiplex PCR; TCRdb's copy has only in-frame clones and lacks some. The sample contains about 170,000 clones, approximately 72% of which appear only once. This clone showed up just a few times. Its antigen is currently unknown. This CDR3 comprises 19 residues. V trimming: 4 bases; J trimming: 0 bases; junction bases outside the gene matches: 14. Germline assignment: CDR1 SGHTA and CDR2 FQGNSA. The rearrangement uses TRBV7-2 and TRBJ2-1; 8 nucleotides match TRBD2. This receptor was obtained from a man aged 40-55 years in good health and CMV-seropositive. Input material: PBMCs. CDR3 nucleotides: TGTGCCAGCAGCTCCAAGGTTAGCGGGGCCTTTAGCTCCTACAATGAGCAGTTCTTC. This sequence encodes CASSSKVSGAFSSYNEQFF.